The clone carrying this T cell receptor (beta chain) was recorded once. Memory CD4+ cells were the fraction left after CD45RA+ naive selection. This specimen belongs to a study of shared clonotypes between healthy human individuals. Per germline, CDR1 WNHNN and CDR2 SYGVQD (reference sequence). Trimming took 3 bases from V and 6 from J; bases not matched to a gene: 8. The CDR3 is 15 amino acids. Libraries were prepared by immunoSEQ multiplex PCR; TCRdb keeps only in-frame clonotypes and omits some of them. The data contain around 700,000 clones, about 74% of them singletons. The receptor was derived from a woman aged 30 to 39 in good health. The chain combines TRBV10-1 with TRBJ2-1; 7 bases are a match to TRBD2. The sequencing sample was made of memory CD4+ T cells sorted from blood. Documented subset: CD45RA-negative fraction. The CDR3 reads CASSELAGDANEQFF. DNA for the CDR3: TGCGCCAGCAGTGAACTCGCGGGAGATGCCAATGAGCAGTTCTTC.